Listed below are T cell receptor beta chains from one sample, sequenced in a study of blood T cell repertoires in COVID-19. Sequencing used immunoSEQ multiplex PCR; TCRdb keeps in-frame clones, though not all of them. Of more than 85,000 clones in the sample, about nine tenths were seen once. The sample taken for sequencing was peripheral blood. The receptors come from a human donor in a cohort sampled during active COVID-19. CDR3s leave out the opening cysteine and the closing phenylalanine or tryptophan.

J gene: TRBJ1-5; V gene: TRBV6-5; CDR3 protein: ASSPGEGNQPQH
J gene: TRBJ1-6; V gene: TRBV5-4; CDR3 protein: ASSLSTGGNSPLH
J gene: TRBJ2-6; V gene: TRBV4-3; CDR3 protein: ASSQARLIGSGANVLT
J gene: TRBJ1-6; V gene: TRBV10-2; CDR3 protein: ASTDRDRDNSPLH
J gene: TRBJ1-5; V gene: TRBV6-5; CDR3 protein: ASSRGPSNQPQH
J gene: TRBJ2-3; V gene: TRBV9; CDR3 protein: ASSIAGVSDTQY
J gene: TRBJ2-1; V gene: TRBV5-1; CDR3 protein: ASTGSGGDAEQF
J gene: TRBJ1-1; V gene: TRBV4-3; CDR3 protein: ASSQGAQGGLGEAF
J gene: TRBJ2-3; V gene: TRBV4-3; CDR3 protein: ASSQDLGQGVVTDTQY
J gene: TRBJ2-3; V gene: TRBV10-3; CDR3 protein: AISDPGTATSTDTQY
J gene: TRBJ1-4; V gene: TRBV27; CDR3 protein: ASSTTGQGTNEKLF
J gene: TRBJ2-3; V gene: TRBV2; CDR3 protein: ASSEDGRATDTQY
J gene: TRBJ1-2; V gene: TRBV7-2; CDR3 protein: ASSLDGRGYGYT
J gene: TRBJ2-7; V gene: TRBV5-1; CDR3 protein: ASSLRRHEQY
J gene: TRBJ2-7; V gene: TRBV11-2; CDR3 protein: ASSLRLAETYEQY
J gene: TRBJ1-3; V gene: TRBV15; CDR3 protein: ATSRDRVTSGNTIY
J gene: TRBJ2-5; V gene: TRBV9; CDR3 protein: ASSALAGGLETQY
J gene: TRBJ1-6; V gene: TRBV7-2; CDR3 protein: ASSAGQYNSPLH
J gene: TRBJ1-2; V gene: TRBV28; CDR3 protein: ASSLGDSLNYGYT
J gene: TRBJ2-7; V gene: TRBV27; CDR3 protein: ASSLQGRGATYEQY
J gene: TRBJ1-2; V gene: TRBV4-1; CDR3 protein: ASSQRTGEGRRYT
J gene: TRBJ2-5; V gene: TRBV6-5; CDR3 protein: ASSTQGQETQY
J gene: TRBJ2-1; V gene: TRBV5-1; CDR3 protein: ASSLHGTSGTNEQF
J gene: TRBJ1-4; V gene: TRBV10-3; CDR3 protein: AISEYGQGSEKLF
J gene: TRBJ2-1; V gene: TRBV5-1; CDR3 protein: ASSPQRDTYNEQF
J gene: TRBJ1-5; V gene: TRBV6-2/TRBV6-3; CDR3 protein: ASSYLQGGTPQH
J gene: TRBJ2-3; V gene: TRBV6-6; CDR3 protein: ASRLLAATDTQY
J gene: TRBJ2-3; V gene: TRBV28; CDR3 protein: AINRGNTDTQY
J gene: TRBJ1-6; V gene: TRBV27; CDR3 protein: ASSFEPGVPESPLH
J gene: TRBJ2-1; V gene: TRBV28; CDR3 protein: ASSLYGTGAYNEQF
J gene: TRBJ2-1; V gene: TRBV24-1; CDR3 protein: ATSDSTSGGDYNEQF
J gene: TRBJ1-3; V gene: TRBV25-1; CDR3 protein: ASSEWGVLSGNTIY
J gene: TRBJ2-2; V gene: TRBV11-2; CDR3 protein: ASSLRRAGDTGELF
J gene: TRBJ2-3; V gene: TRBV18; CDR3 protein: ASSPPGTDTQY
J gene: TRBJ2-2; V gene: TRBV21-1; CDR3 protein: ASTPGTGPNTGELF
J gene: TRBJ2-1; V gene: TRBV7-9; CDR3 protein: ASSLNGGASTNEQF
J gene: TRBJ1-5; V gene: TRBV18; CDR3 protein: ASSSKGVKGGEAGNQPQH
J gene: TRBJ1-2; V gene: TRBV6-5; CDR3 protein: ASTGQGGGLYGYT
J gene: TRBJ2-2; V gene: TRBV19; CDR3 protein: ASTFRGGGANTGELF
J gene: TRBJ1-1; V gene: TRBV14; CDR3 protein: ASSQDLNTEAF
J gene: TRBJ2-1; V gene: TRBV9; CDR3 protein: ASSVEAVSYNEQF
J gene: TRBJ1-3; V gene: TRBV6-2/TRBV6-3; CDR3 protein: ASSLQGSGNTIY
J gene: TRBJ1-1; V gene: TRBV9; CDR3 protein: ASSPGHVSNTEAF
J gene: TRBJ2-2; V gene: TRBV11-2; CDR3 protein: ASSSIRGKV